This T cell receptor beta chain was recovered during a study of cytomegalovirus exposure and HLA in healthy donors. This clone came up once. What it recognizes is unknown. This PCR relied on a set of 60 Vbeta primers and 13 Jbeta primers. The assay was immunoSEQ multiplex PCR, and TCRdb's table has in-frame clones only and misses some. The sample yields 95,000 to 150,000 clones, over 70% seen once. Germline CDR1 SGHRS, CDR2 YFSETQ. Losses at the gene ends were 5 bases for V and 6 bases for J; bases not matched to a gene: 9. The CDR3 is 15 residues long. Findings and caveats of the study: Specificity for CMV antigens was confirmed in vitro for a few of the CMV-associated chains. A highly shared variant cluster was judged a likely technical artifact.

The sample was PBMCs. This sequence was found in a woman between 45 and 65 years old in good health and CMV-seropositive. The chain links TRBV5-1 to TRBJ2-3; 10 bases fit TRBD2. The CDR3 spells CASRLEGAGGDTQYF. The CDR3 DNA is TGCGCCAGCAGGCTGGAAGGAGCGGGGGGGGATACGCAGTATTTT.